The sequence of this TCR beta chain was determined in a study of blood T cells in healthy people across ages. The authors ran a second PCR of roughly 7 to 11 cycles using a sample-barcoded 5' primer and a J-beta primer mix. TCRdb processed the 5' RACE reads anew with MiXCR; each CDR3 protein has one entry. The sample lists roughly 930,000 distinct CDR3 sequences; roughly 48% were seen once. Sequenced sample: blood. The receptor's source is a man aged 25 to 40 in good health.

CDR3 sequence reads: CASSQVGRDYNEQFF. The CDR3 DNA reads as TGTGCCAGCAGCCAAGTGGGACGTGACTACAATGAGCAGTTCTTC. This chain links TRBV3-1 with TRBJ2-1, with D tentatively TRBD1 or TRBD2 (5 bases each). V shed 1 base and J shed 3 bases, with 10 bases lying between them. The CDR3 is 15 amino acids. Germline V gives CDR1 LGHDT, CDR2 YNNKEL (reference sequence).